The TCR beta chain under discussion was sequenced for a study of technical replicates of blood from a handful of donors. Trimming cost V 3 bases and J 11 bases; bases outside gene matches: 16. Germline-derived CDR1 and CDR2 are SGDLS and YYNGEE. The CDR3 consists of 16 residues. Assay: immunoSEQ multiplex PCR; the TCRdb copy retains only in-frame clones and omits some. The sample comprises about 66,000 clones, 95% to 98% of which are singletons, and roughly 0.25% rests with the top ten. The J gene is TRBJ1-1, the V gene TRBV9; 10 nucleotides match TRBD1. Input material: T cells isolated from PBMCs. The clonotype was recovered from a human donor in good health. CDR3 region: CASSDNRDRGPWSAFF. The CDR3, as DNA: TGTGCCAGCAGCGATAACCGGGACAGGGGACCTTGGAGCGCTTTCTTT. Combining the CDR3 with reference TRBV9 and TRBJ1-1 gives the whole variable domain DSGVTQTPKHLITATGQRVTLRCSPRSGDLSVYWYQQSLDQGLQFLIQYYNGEERAKGNILERFSAQQFPDLHSELNLSSLELGDSALYFCASSDNRDRGPWSAFFGQGTRLTVV.